This is a list of T cell receptor beta chains from one sample in a study of T-cell reconstitution after alpha-beta-depleted transplantation in children. TCRdb reanalysed the PCR reads using MiXCR and keeps one entry per CDR3 protein. The repertoire holds about 400,000 distinct CDR3 sequences, with about 17% as singletons. The specimen comprised PBMCs, mostly from graft donor cells, sampled 360 days after TCRalphabeta/CD19-depleted stem cell transplant. The receptors stem from a boy younger than two who had a stem cell transplant for Wiskott-Aldrich syndrome, so the T cells may come from the graft donor. The CDR3 runs from the conserved cysteine through the conserved F or W. D genes are given only for firm matches. Clone size is given for some rows only: seen once, a few or many times, or a class if the clone is expanded.

cdr3_nt,cdr3_aa,d_call,cdr3_length,v_call,j_call,clone_size
TGTGCCAGCAGACTAGGAGGGATGAATGAGCAGTTCTTC,CASRLGGMNEQFF,-,13,TRBV12-3/TRBV12-4,TRBJ2-1,-
TGCGCCAGCAGCCAAGTTCCGGACAGGGGCTACGAGCAGTACTTC,CASSQVPDRGYEQYF,TRBD1,15,TRBV4-3,TRBJ2-7,-
TGTGCCAGCAGGATGGGACTGCACTACAATGAGCAGTTCTTC,CASRMGLHYNEQFF,-,14,TRBV6-1,TRBJ2-1,-
TGCGCCAGCAGCTGGGGGGGGGCAACCCTCACCGGGGAGCTGTTTTTT,CASSWGGATLTGELFF,-,16,TRBV5-1,TRBJ2-2,few
TGCAGTGCTAGCGGGCTGAGGGCCGGGGAGCTGTTTTTT,CSASGLRAGELFF,-,13,TRBV20-1,TRBJ2-2,-
TGTGCCAGCACCCATTTGGGCGCAGACACCGGGGAGCTGTTTTTT,CASTHLGADTGELFF,-,15,TRBV25-1,TRBJ2-2,few
TGTGCCAGTAGTATCCGGGACAGGGGGTACGTTCAGCCCCAGCATTTT,CASSIRDRGYVQPQHF,TRBD1,16,TRBV19,TRBJ1-5,many
TGTGCCAGCAGTCTCTTGGGCAGGGTGAATGAGCAGTTCTTC,CASSLLGRVNEQFF,-,14,TRBV6-1,TRBJ2-1,many
TGTGCCAGCACAAAAACGGGGACAGGGGCCAATGAGCAGTTCTTC,CASTKTGTGANEQFF,TRBD1,15,TRBV18,TRBJ2-1,-
TGTGCCAGTAGTACCGGGACGAGAGTCTACGAGCAGTACTTC,CASSTGTRVYEQYF,-,14,TRBV19,TRBJ2-7,-
TGTGCCAGCAGTTTAGGCAGGGGAAACGAGCAGTACTTC,CASSLGRGNEQYF,-,13,TRBV27,TRBJ2-7,-
TGTGCCAGCAGACCAGGACAGGGCTGGGCAGATACGCAGTATTTT,CASRPGQGWADTQYF,TRBD1,15,TRBV13,TRBJ2-3,many
TGCGCCAGCAGCAAAGGTCTGGATGAAGCTTTCTTT,CASSKGLDEAFF,-,12,TRBV5-1,TRBJ1-1,-
TGCAGCGTTGAAGTGCACAGGGGGCGCAAAAACATTCAGTACTTC,CSVEVHRGRKNIQYF,TRBD1,15,TRBV29-1,TRBJ2-4,-
TGCAGCGTTGAATGGGACAGGGGGCTTGCCTACGAGCAGTACTTC,CSVEWDRGLAYEQYF,TRBD1,15,TRBV29-1,TRBJ2-7,-
TGTGCCAGCAGCTTTCGACAGGGGGCGGCTTACGAGCAGTACTTC,CASSFRQGAAYEQYF,TRBD1,15,TRBV7-9,TRBJ2-7,-
TGCGCCAGCAGCCCGCGGACTAGTGATCCCCAAGAGACCCAGTACTTC,CASSPRTSDPQETQYF,TRBD2,16,TRBV5-1,TRBJ2-5,-
TGCGCCAGCAGCCAAGATGGGGGACAGGGGAGTCGATACGAGCAGTACTTC,CASSQDGGQGSRYEQYF,TRBD1,17,TRBV4-1,TRBJ2-7,few
TGCAGCGTGGGCCGGGACAGGGTGACCGGGGAGCTGTTTTTT,CSVGRDRVTGELFF,TRBD1,14,TRBV29-1,TRBJ2-2,-
TGTGCCACCAGTGATTTACCGCCGGGACTAGCGGGAGTGGGGCAGTTCTTC,CATSDLPPGLAGVGQFF,TRBD2,17,TRBV24-1,TRBJ2-1,-
TGTGCCAGCTTGCGAGGCTTCACCGGGGAGCTGTTTTTT,CASLRGFTGELFF,-,13,TRBV7-9,TRBJ2-2,few
TGTGCCAGCAGCTTAGAGGGACAGTCGTATGAAAAACTGTTTTTT,CASSLEGQSYEKLFF,TRBD1,15,TRBV7-8,TRBJ1-4,many
TGTGCCAGTAGAGATCACAGGCGAAACTATGGCTACACCTTC,CASRDHRRNYGYTF,-,14,TRBV19,TRBJ1-2,many
TGTGCCAGCAGCTTGGGGCAGGGCATGGAGACCCAGTACTTC,CASSLGQGMETQYF,-,14,TRBV5-5,TRBJ2-5,few
TGTGCCAGCAGCGATGCCTATGGACAGGGGGCAGAGTTCTTC,CASSDAYGQGAEFF,TRBD1,14,TRBV5-6,TRBJ2-1,-
TGCAGTGCTACGGGAGAAAGATTCATGAACACTGAAGCTTTCTTT,CSATGERFMNTEAFF,-,15,TRBV20-1,TRBJ1-1,many
TGTGCCAGCATCTGGGGAAATGAGCAGTTCTTC,CASIWGNEQFF,-,11,TRBV6-5,TRBJ2-1,-
TGTGCCAGCAGCCAAAGTCCCTCTGAAGAGACCCAGTACTTC,CASSQSPSEETQYF,-,14,TRBV7-9,TRBJ2-5,few
TGTGCCAGCAGACGACTTACCCCACGAGGGTACAATGAGCAGTTCTTC,CASRRLTPRGYNEQFF,-,16,TRBV12-3/TRBV12-4,TRBJ2-1,few
TGTGCCAGCAGATCACTAGCGGCGAACACCGGGGAGCTGTTTTTT,CASRSLAANTGELFF,TRBD2,15,TRBV6-1,TRBJ2-2,-
TGTGCCAGCAGCCCGCGGGACGGGAGAAACACTGAAGCTTTCTTT,CASSPRDGRNTEAFF,-,15,TRBV7-9,TRBJ1-1,few
TGTGCCAGCAGGTTCGGGTGGGACTCCTACAATGAGCAGTTCTTC,CASRFGWDSYNEQFF,-,15,TRBV7-8,TRBJ2-1,-
TGTGCCAGCAGCCAAACGGGAGGCGGGGAGCTGTTTTTT,CASSQTGGGELFF,TRBD2,13,TRBV3-1,TRBJ2-2,many
TGCAGTCGCCTCCGGGATCTTAACACTGAAGCTTTCTTT,CSRLRDLNTEAFF,-,13,TRBV20-1,TRBJ1-1,few
TGCAGTGCTAGAGATGGGGCTTTGAGCGGGAGGTCCTACGAGCAGTACTTC,CSARDGALSGRSYEQYF,TRBD2,17,TRBV20-1,TRBJ2-7,-
TGCGCCAGCAGCTCGGGGAATCTGGGACGATTCAATGAGCAGTTCTTC,CASSSGNLGRFNEQFF,-,16,TRBV5-1,TRBJ2-1,-
TGCAGTGCTAGAGATCCACGGGGGACGATCTACAATGAGCAGTTCTTC,CSARDPRGTIYNEQFF,-,16,TRBV20-1,TRBJ2-1,-
TGTGCCATCAGTGAGGGCGGACCCACAGATACGCAGTATTTT,CAISEGGPTDTQYF,-,14,TRBV10-3,TRBJ2-3,once
TGCGCCAGCGCTGCTAGCTCCAACCCCATCTCCTACAATGAGCAGTTCTTC,CASAASSNPISYNEQFF,-,17,TRBV5-1,TRBJ2-1,few
TGCAGTGCTAGAGTGAGGATGAACACTGAAGCTTTCTTT,CSARVRMNTEAFF,-,13,TRBV20-1,TRBJ1-1,-
TGTGCCAGCAGCCGGACTAGCGGAAACATTCAGTACTTC,CASSRTSGNIQYF,TRBD2,13,TRBV5-5,TRBJ2-4,few
TGTGCCAGCAGCTTAGCCTGGGGCCAAGAGACCCAGTACTTC,CASSLAWGQETQYF,-,14,TRBV5-1,TRBJ2-5,-
TGTGCCAGCAGTTACTCAAGACTCATCATTCAGTACTTC,CASSYSRLIIQYF,-,13,TRBV6-2/TRBV6-3,TRBJ2-4,few
TGTGCCAGCAGTCCGAAACCGACACGTCTCCTAAACACTGAAGCTTTCTTT,CASSPKPTRLLNTEAFF,-,17,TRBV27,TRBJ1-1,-
TGTGCCACCAGCAGAGATGCGGGGCATCTAGGTACGCAGTATTTT,CATSRDAGHLGTQYF,-,15,TRBV15,TRBJ2-3,-
TGCGCCAGCAGCTTGGAGGGGGGTTCCTCTGGGGCCAACGTCCTGACTTTC,CASSLEGGSSGANVLTF,-,17,TRBV5-1,TRBJ2-6,few